The 21 T cell receptor beta chains below come from one sample, sequenced in a study of blood T cells in healthy people across ages. For the second PCR, which ran for 7 to 11 cycles, a sample-barcoded 5' primer and a J-beta primer mix were used. TCRdb fed the 5' RACE reads into MiXCR, producing one record per CDR3 protein. Of around 1,000,000 distinct CDR3 sequences in the sample, roughly two fifths were seen once. The specimen was blood. The receptors shown here come from a young man in good health.

Ten or more counts support this clonotype. The chain employs TRBV9 and TRBJ2-3, with 8 nucleotides matching TRBD2. The CDR3 is 15 residues long. J gave up 6 bases and V 3 bases, and 9 bases lay outside the gene matches. Germline V gene data show CDR1 as SGDLS and CDR2 as YYNGEE. The CDR3 region has the DNA TGTGCCAGCAGCGCTACTAGCGGCCTAACGGATACGCAGTATTTT. This gives the protein CASSATSGLTDTQYF.

This clonotype has at least ten counts. The V and J genes are TRBV27 and TRBJ2-5, with 11 bases identical to TRBD2. This CDR3 is 15 amino acids long. The germline V gene has CDR1 MNHEY and CDR2 SMNVEV (reference sequence). The junction had 3 bases not matched to a gene; V was cut back by 2 bases and J by 4 bases. DNA of the CDR3: TGTGCCAGCAGTTTACTAGCGGGGGGTGGAGAGACCCAGTACTTC. Its translation is CASSLLAGGGETQYF.

This clonotype was recorded once. J is TRBJ1-5 and V is TRBV6-6; D gene ambiguous. The CDR3 is 15 amino acids. CDR1 and CDR2 (germline): MNHNY, SVGAGI (reference sequence). The V end lost 7 bases, the J end lost 3 bases, and 16 bases lay between the germline ends. The DNA of the CDR3 is TGTGCCAGCACCGCGGGTCCGAGGGTCAATCAGCCCCAGCATTTT. It yields the protein CASTAGPRVNQPQHF.

V is TRBV20-1 and J is TRBJ1-2, with unresolved D. The CDR3 is made up of 13 amino acids. V gave up 1 base and J gave up 2 bases, with 8 bases separating them. Germline assignment: CDR1 DFQATT and CDR2 SNEGSKA (reference sequence). The chain's CDR3 is CSARVRQNYGYTF. The CDR3 nucleotides are TGCAGTGCTAGAGTAAGGCAGAACTATGGCTACACCTTC.

This clonotype was observed a few times. CDR3 loop: CSARTGTVYGYTF. CDR3 coding DNA: TGCAGTGCTAGAACTGGGACGGTCTATGGCTACACCTTC. The chain links TRBV20-1 to TRBJ1-2, with D possibly matching TRBD1 (5 bases). The CDR3 totals 13 residues. The V gene's germline CDR1 is DFQATT and CDR2 SNEGSKA (reference sequence). V was trimmed by 2 bases and J by 4 bases, leaving 11 bases between them.

DNA of the CDR3: TGTGCCAGCAGTTTAAAGAGACAGGGTAGTAATGAGCAGTTCTTC. The encoded protein is CASSLKRQGSNEQFF. The chain carries TRBV27 and TRBJ2-1; TRBD1 aligns across 7 bases. The CDR3 totals 15 residues. Germline V CDR1 and CDR2: MNHEY, SMNVEV (reference sequence). V dropped 2 bases and J dropped 7; count of bases not matched to a gene: 8.

This clonotype was counted only a few times. The rearrangement links TRBV7-6 to TRBJ2-7; 7 bases match TRBD2. Unmatched junction bases numbered 9, after V lost 0 bases and J lost 1 base. The length of the CDR3 is 17 residues. The germline V gene has CDR1 SGHVS and CDR2 FNYEAQ. DNA for the CDR3: TGTGCCAGCAGCTTAGCGCTTAAGGGGAGGGGATCCTACGAGCAGTACTTC. Translated: CASSLALKGRGSYEQYF.

The chain couples TRBV27 to TRBJ2-2; D is possibly TRBD1 (6 bases). V dropped 2 bases and J dropped 7 bases, with 17 bases sitting between them. This CDR3 contains 16 residues. Per germline, CDR1 MNHEY and CDR2 SMNVEV (reference sequence). The CDR3: CASSLAGAGDVGELFF. As DNA, the CDR3 is TGTGCCAGCAGTTTAGCTGGGGCAGGGGACGTCGGGGAGCTGTTTTTT.

V is TRBV7-2 and J is TRBJ1-1, with TRBD1 as a possible D gene (6 bases). The V and J ends lost 1 base and 1 base respectively, with 10 bases between them. The germline V gene has CDR1 SGHTA and CDR2 FQGNSA. This CDR3 is built from 15 residues. The CDR3 loop is CASSLGHRANTEAFF. CDR3 in DNA: TGTGCCAGCAGCTTAGGGCACAGGGCGAACACTGAAGCTTTCTTT. The full variable domain, rest sourced from reference TRBV7-2 and TRBJ1-1, is GAGVSQSPSNKVTEKGKDVELRCDPISGHTALYWYRQSLGQGLEFLIYFQGNSAPDKSGLPSDRFSAERTGGSVSTLTIQRTQQEDSAVYLCASSLGHRANTEAFFGQGTRLTVV.

This clonotype was observed a few times. This chain uses TRBV24-1 with TRBJ2-1; D may be TRBD2 (7 bases). Trimming removed 3 bases from V and 4 bases from J, with 15 bases in between. Germline CDR1 and CDR2: KGHDR and SFDVKD. CDR3 size: 16 residues. Written as DNA, the CDR3 is TGTGCCACCAGTGATGGCGGGGGCTCGTCTTACAATGAGCAGTTCTTC. Amino acids: CATSDGGGSSYNEQFF.

This clonotype was detected a few times. This sequence joins TRBV2 and TRBJ1-2; D unresolved. From germline, CDR1 is SNHLY and CDR2 FYNNEI. V was cut by 7 bases and J by 3 bases, with 21 bases left in between. The CDR3 runs to 16 residues. Here the CDR3 reads CASKSTRTTQYYGYTF. The CDR3 coding sequence is TGTGCCAGCAAGTCGACCAGGACCACCCAATACTATGGCTACACCTTC.

This chain joins TRBV20-1 and TRBJ1-5; 7 positions agree with TRBD1. Germline trimming cut 5 bases from V and 0 bases from J; bases unmatched to any gene: 4. CDR1 is DFQATT, CDR2 SNEGSKA, per germline (reference sequence). The CDR3 sequence is 14 residues long. Here the CDR3 DNA reads TGCAGTGCTGGACAGGCTTATAGCAATCAGCCCCAGCATTTT. It is translated as CSAGQAYSNQPQHF.

The V and J genes are TRBV6-6 and TRBJ2-7; 7 bases map to TRBD1. Germline V gene data show CDR1 as MNHNY and CDR2 as SVGAGI (reference sequence). The CDR3 runs 14 residues. J lost 2 bases, V lost 7 bases, and 8 bases had no gene match. The CDR3 region has the DNA TGTGCCAGCAATCTAGGGGGCACCGCCTACGAGCAGTACTTC. This translates into CASNLGGTAYEQYF.

This clonotype came up once. V usage is TRBV15 and J usage is TRBJ2-5; no firm D call. Per germline, CDR1 LNHNV and CDR2 YYDKDF (reference sequence). V lost 1 base, J lost 11 bases, and 17 bases lay in between. CDR3 length equals 14 residues. The CDR3 nucleotides are TGTGCCACCAGCAGAGCAAGGGTAGACAATGAGCAGTACTTC. It is translated as CATSRARVDNEQYF.

The chain couples TRBV28 to TRBJ2-3; 10 bases align to TRBD1. J gave up 5 bases and V 4 bases, and 6 bases lay outside the gene matches. Germline V gives CDR1 MDHEN, CDR2 SYDVKM. This CDR3 comprises 15 residues. The CDR3 sequence: CASSSSGQGGDTQYF. CDR3 DNA sequence: TGTGCCAGCAGTTCTTCCGGACAGGGGGGAGATACGCAGTATTTT.

Note on this clonotype: A clone one base away is much larger, so this may be a read error. This chain links TRBV12-3 or TRBV12-4 with TRBJ2-4; 10 bases are a match to TRBD2. The CDR3 is made up of 19 amino acids. Here the CDR3 DNA reads TGTGCCAACAGTTTATTGGCCAGCGGGGGGGCAAGGTCCAAAAACATTCAGTACTTC. Protein product: CANSLLASGGARSKNIQYF.

This clonotype was seen at least ten times. The rearrangement uses TRBV7-2 and TRBJ1-2, with TRBD1 as a possible D gene (6 bases). The CDR3 loop spans 12 amino acids. Trimming removed 5 bases from V and 5 bases from J, with 9 bases in between. Germline V lookup: CDR1 SGHTA, CDR2 FQGNSA. The DNA for the CDR3 is TGTGCCAGCAGCACCGGACAGTATGGCTACACCTTC. It codes for CASSTGQYGYTF. The complete variable domain, with remaining parts taken from reference TRBV7-2 and TRBJ1-2, reads GAGVSQSPSNKVTEKGKDVELRCDPISGHTALYWYRQSLGQGLEFLIYFQGNSAPDKSGLPSDRFSAERTGGSVSTLTIQRTQQEDSAVYLCASSTGQYGYTFGSGTRLTVV.

This clonotype appeared a few times. The chain recombines TRBV20-1 with TRBJ2-1, with 11 bases fitting TRBD1. This CDR3 comprises 15 residues. J was trimmed by 8 bases and V by 2 bases; bases with no gene match: 8. Germline assignment: CDR1 DFQATT and CDR2 SNEGSKA (reference sequence). The CDR3 bases are TGCAGTGCTAGAACCGGGACAGGGGGTTTCGATGAGCAGTTCTTC. This sequence encodes CSARTGTGGFDEQFF.

The chain links TRBV12-3 or TRBV12-4 to TRBJ1-2, with D possibly TRBD1 on 5 matching bases. V was trimmed by 5 bases and J by 8 bases, leaving 18 bases between them. This CDR3 is built from 14 residues. For the CDR3, the DNA is TGTGCCAGCAGTGACTTTGGGTTGGGGCCCGGCTACACCTTC. It codes for CASSDFGLGPGYTF.

This chain joins TRBV29-1 and TRBJ2-5, with 7 nucleotides matching TRBD1. The J call is in doubt because the DNA end fits TRBJ2-7 better. This CDR3 contains 14 residues. The germline V gene encodes CDR1 SQVTM and CDR2 ANQGSEA. Here the CDR3 DNA reads TGCAGCGTGCTAGGGGGCCTAAGAAATTACGAGCAGTACTTC. It codes for CSVLGGLRNYEQYF.

Only a few counts were recorded for this clonotype. This rearrangement joins TRBV12-3 or TRBV12-4 to TRBJ1-4, with TRBD1 matching over 7 bases. CDR3 size: 14 residues. V shed 6 bases and J 5 bases; nucleotides not matched to a gene: 6. The CDR3 DNA is TGTGCCAGCAGCATACAGGGGAGAAATGAAAAACTGTTTTTT. It yields the protein CASSIQGRNEKLFF.